This TCR beta chain was identified during a study of T cell responses to AZD1222 COVID-19 vaccine. The CDR3 contains 12 residues. V lost 1 base to trimming and J lost 6 bases, with 3 bases between them. Per germline, CDR1 SEHNR and CDR2 FQNEAQ (reference sequence). Sequencing was performed with immunoSEQ multiplex PCR; in TCRdb, only in-frame clones are kept and a portion is missing. In the table there are approximately 170,000 clones, 85% to 95% of which are singletons. As for this clone: Its cognate antigen is unknown.

Overall study results and limits: Donors were chiefly white British, with a greater number of females, and clonal diversity was perhaps underestimated.

The chain links TRBV7-9 to TRBJ1-4; no firm D call. This receptor was identified in an adult in good health. The input for sequencing was peripheral blood, taken on day 0 of AZD1222 vaccination. Here the CDR3 reads CASSLDDEKLFF. DNA of the CDR3: TGTGCCAGCAGCTTAGACGATGAAAAACTGTTTTTT.